This paragraph covers one TCR beta chain sequence. Profiling relied on immunoSEQ multiplex PCR, and the TCRdb table lists in-frame clones only, not all of them. The sample holds roughly 250,000 clones, around three quarters seen once. The CDR3 runs to 15 residues. V was cut by 2 bases and J by 2 bases, with 13 bases left in between. The germline CDR1 and CDR2 sequences are LGHNA and YSLEER. The sample is drawn from a study of cytotoxic CD8 clonotypes in ibrutinib-treated CLL. The source material was PBMCs, sampled after 24 months of ibrutinib treatment. The clonotype comes from a human donor with chronic lymphocytic leukemia. This sequence joins TRBV4-3 and TRBJ2-7, with D perhaps matching TRBD1 (6 bases). CDR3 sequence: CASSQFRQDPYEQYF. CDR3 DNA: TGCGCCAGCAGCCAATTTCGACAGGACCCCTACGAGCAGTACTTC.